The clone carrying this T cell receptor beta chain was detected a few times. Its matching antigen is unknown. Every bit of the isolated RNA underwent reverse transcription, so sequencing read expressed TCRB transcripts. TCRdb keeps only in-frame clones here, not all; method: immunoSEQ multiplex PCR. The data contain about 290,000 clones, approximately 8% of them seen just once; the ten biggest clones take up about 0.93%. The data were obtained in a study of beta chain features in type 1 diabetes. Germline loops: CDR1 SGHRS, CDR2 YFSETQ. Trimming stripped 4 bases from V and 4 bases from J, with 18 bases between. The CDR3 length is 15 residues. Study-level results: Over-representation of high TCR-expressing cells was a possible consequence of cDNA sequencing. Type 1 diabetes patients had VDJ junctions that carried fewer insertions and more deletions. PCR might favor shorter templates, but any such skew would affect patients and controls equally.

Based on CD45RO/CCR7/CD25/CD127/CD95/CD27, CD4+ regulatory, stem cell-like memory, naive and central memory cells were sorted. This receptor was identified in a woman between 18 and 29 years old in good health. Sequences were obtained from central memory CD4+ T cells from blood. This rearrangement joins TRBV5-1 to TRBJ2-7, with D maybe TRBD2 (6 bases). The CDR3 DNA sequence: TGCGCCAGCAGCCTTTCCCCCGGCGGGGTTTACGAGCAGTACTTC. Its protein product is CASSLSPGGVYEQYF.